The clone carrying this T cell receptor beta chain showed up many times. MiXCR, run by TCRdb on the RT-PCR reads, gives a single entry per CDR3 protein. The sample contains about a million distinct CDR3 sequences, 15% to 20% of which appear only once. This record belongs to a study of patients and donors after allogeneic stem cell transplantation. The germline gives CDR1 SGDLS, CDR2 YYNGEE. Trimming removed 7 bases at V and 0 bases at J, with 7 bases between. This CDR3 is 13 amino acids long. The chain uses TRBV9 and TRBJ2-2, with D unresolved. The sequencing sample was made of blood, either unsorted or a sorted T cell fraction (not recorded which). The clonotype comes from a human donor who was either an allogeneic HSCT recipient or a stem cell or donor lymphocyte infusion donor (not recorded which). It is not recorded whose cells these are; they may come from a transplant donor. CDR3 bases: TGTGCCAGCCCCGTCTCGAACACCGGGGAGCTGTTTTTT. Translated, it gives CASPVSNTGELFF.